This T cell receptor beta chain originates from a study of human T cells and chemical hapten exposure. Individual cDNA molecules had unique molecular identifiers attached to them by the library. MiXCR, run by TCRdb on the RACE reads, gives a single entry per CDR3 protein. The table shows more than 150,000 distinct CDR3 sequences, with about 25% occurring only once. Time point given: patch test 3, about 24 weeks after DPC sensitization. This sample's treatment: therapeutic diphenylcyclopropenone sensitization with weekly scalp DPC. Comments on this clonotype: The antigen is not known.

Notes on the study in general: Expanded TCRs grouped into significantly more large CDR3 similarity clusters than controls produced.

The receptor was isolated from a middle-aged woman with alopecia areata. Some clones in this sample may be carry-over from other donors' samples. The sequencing used whole blood, collected in connection with sensitization to the hapten diphenylcyclopropenone (DPC).

The DNA of the CDR3 is TGTGCCAGCAGTTACGGCAGGGGCCTTCGGGACGAGCAGTACTTC. It translates to CASSYGRGLRDEQYF. J is TRBJ2-7 and V is TRBV6-2 or TRBV6-3; TRBD1 might be the D (6 bases). CDR1 is MNHEY and CDR2 is SVGEGT in the germline V gene. The V and J ends lost 2 bases and 5 bases respectively, with 16 bases between them. This CDR3 spans 15 amino acids.